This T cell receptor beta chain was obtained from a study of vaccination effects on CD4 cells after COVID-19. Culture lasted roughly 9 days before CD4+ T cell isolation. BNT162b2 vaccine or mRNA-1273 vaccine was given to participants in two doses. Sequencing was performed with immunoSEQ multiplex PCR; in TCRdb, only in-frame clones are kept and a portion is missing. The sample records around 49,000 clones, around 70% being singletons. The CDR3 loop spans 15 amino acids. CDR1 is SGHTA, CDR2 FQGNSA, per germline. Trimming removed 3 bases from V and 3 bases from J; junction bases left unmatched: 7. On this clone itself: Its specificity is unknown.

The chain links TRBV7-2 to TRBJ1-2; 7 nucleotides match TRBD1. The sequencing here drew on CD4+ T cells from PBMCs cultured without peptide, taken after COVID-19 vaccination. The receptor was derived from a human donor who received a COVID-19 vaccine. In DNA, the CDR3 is TGTGCCAGCAGCTTGACAGGGCTTCGGGACTATGGCTACACCTTC. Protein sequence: CASSLTGLRDYGYTF. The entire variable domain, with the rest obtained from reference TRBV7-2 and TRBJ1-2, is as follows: GAGVSQSPSNKVTEKGKDVELRCDPISGHTALYWYRQSLGQGLEFLIYFQGNSAPDKSGLPSDRFSAERTGGSVSTLTIQRTQQEDSAVYLCASSLTGLRDYGYTFGSGTRLTVV.